A selection of T cell receptor beta chains follows, all from one sample in a study of shared clonotypes between healthy human individuals. This table comes from immunoSEQ multiplex PCR, and its TCRdb copy is limited to in-frame clones, with some not included. The table includes over a million clones, 78% detected once. Sequenced material: memory CD4+ T cells from PBMCs. Source of these receptors: a man between 18 and 29 years old in good health. Some clones in this sample may be carry-over from other donors' samples. Each CDR3 is given with its conserved first and last residue. Fields, in order: V gene, J gene, clone size, D gene, CDR3 DNA, CDR3 protein. D genes are given only for firm matches. A row's size may be missing; if present it is once, few, many or a size class.

v_call: TRBV28
j_call: TRBJ2-1
clone_size: .
d_call: TRBD1
cdr3_nt: TGTGCCAGCCTACAGGGGAGAGAGAATGAGCAGTTCTTC
cdr3_aa: CASLQGRENEQFF

v_call: TRBV10-2
j_call: TRBJ2-7
clone_size: .
d_call: TRBD2
cdr3_nt: TGCGCCAGCAGTGAGGTAGCGGGAGGGGGGTACGAGCAGTACTTC
cdr3_aa: CASSEVAGGGYEQYF

v_call: TRBV2
j_call: TRBJ2-5
clone_size: .
d_call: TRBD2
cdr3_nt: TGTGCCAGCAGTACTAGCGGGAGTAAAGAGACCCAGTACTTC
cdr3_aa: CASSTSGSKETQYF

v_call: TRBV4-1
j_call: TRBJ2-7
clone_size: .
d_call: TRBD1
cdr3_nt: TGCGCCAGCAGCCAAGTGGACAGGGGCTTAAGGCTGTACTTC
cdr3_aa: CASSQVDRGLRLYF

v_call: TRBV4-2
j_call: TRBJ2-7
clone_size: .
d_call: .
cdr3_nt: TGTGCCAGCAGCCACCTAGGGGGGACAGAGCCCTACGAGCAGTACTTC
cdr3_aa: CASSHLGGTEPYEQYF

v_call: TRBV10-3
j_call: TRBJ2-7
clone_size: few
d_call: TRBD2
cdr3_nt: TGTGCCATCAGTGAAGGCGGGAGCTCCTACGAGCAGTACTTC
cdr3_aa: CAISEGGSSYEQYF

v_call: TRBV4-1
j_call: TRBJ1-1
clone_size: .
d_call: .
cdr3_nt: TGCGCCAGCAGCCCGCCGAGGACCGCGAACACTGAAGCTTTCTTT
cdr3_aa: CASSPPRTANTEAFF

v_call: TRBV19
j_call: TRBJ1-4
clone_size: .
d_call: .
cdr3_nt: TGTGCCAGTAGTACCAGGGGTGGTGAAAAACTGTTTTTT
cdr3_aa: CASSTRGGEKLFF

v_call: TRBV21-1
j_call: TRBJ1-5
clone_size: .
d_call: .
cdr3_nt: TGTGCCAGCAGCCCCAGGGGTGGACATAAGCTGAATCAGCCCCAGCATTTT
cdr3_aa: CASSPRGGHKLNQPQHF

v_call: TRBV9
j_call: TRBJ2-2
clone_size: .
d_call: TRBD2
cdr3_nt: TGTGCCAGCAGCGCAAAGAGGACTAGCGGGACGATCACCGGGGAGCTGTTTTTT
cdr3_aa: CASSAKRTSGTITGELFF

v_call: TRBV30
j_call: TRBJ2-1
clone_size: .
d_call: .
cdr3_nt: TGTGCCTGGAGTCCCGACACTTACAATGAGCAGTTCTTC
cdr3_aa: CAWSPDTYNEQFF

v_call: TRBV11-2
j_call: TRBJ2-2
clone_size: .
d_call: .
cdr3_nt: TGTGCCAGCCGCCTGAGATTCCAGACCGGGGAGCTGTTTTTT
cdr3_aa: CASRLRFQTGELFF

v_call: TRBV29-1
j_call: TRBJ2-6
clone_size: .
d_call: .
cdr3_nt: TGCAGCGTTGGACTTGGGGCCAACGTCCTGACTTTC
cdr3_aa: CSVGLGANVLTF

v_call: TRBV5-1
j_call: TRBJ2-3
clone_size: .
d_call: .
cdr3_nt: TGCGCCAGCAGCTGGACGGGGAGCACAGATACGCAGTATTTT
cdr3_aa: CASSWTGSTDTQYF

v_call: TRBV5-1
j_call: TRBJ2-3
clone_size: .
d_call: TRBD2
cdr3_nt: TGCGCCAGCAGCTTGGGCGGGGGTCGGACAGATACGCAGTATTTT
cdr3_aa: CASSLGGGRTDTQYF

v_call: TRBV7-6
j_call: TRBJ1-1
clone_size: .
d_call: .
cdr3_nt: TGTGCCAGCAGCGCCCCCGGACAGCTTTCGGCTTTCTTT
cdr3_aa: CASSAPGQLSAFF

v_call: TRBV19
j_call: TRBJ2-2
clone_size: .
d_call: .
cdr3_nt: TGTGCCACCCTAAAAATTTCGGGAGTTATGGGGGAGCTGTTTTTT
cdr3_aa: CATLKISGVMGELFF

v_call: TRBV29-1
j_call: TRBJ2-1
clone_size: .
d_call: .
cdr3_nt: TGCAGCGTTGAGGGGCTAGGGCATGAGCAGTTCTTC
cdr3_aa: CSVEGLGHEQFF

v_call: TRBV5-6
j_call: TRBJ2-3
clone_size: .
d_call: TRBD1
cdr3_nt: TGTGCCAGCAGCCCCGGGACAGGGCTCACAGATACGCAGTATTTT
cdr3_aa: CASSPGTGLTDTQYF

v_call: TRBV20-1
j_call: TRBJ2-5
clone_size: .
d_call: .
cdr3_nt: TGCAGTGCTCAGACCCAGACCCAGTACTTC
cdr3_aa: CSAQTQTQYF

v_call: TRBV10-3
j_call: TRBJ2-2
clone_size: .
d_call: TRBD2
cdr3_nt: TGTGCCTTACGCCAAGGAGGGACTAGCGGAGGCGGGGAGCTGTTTTTT
cdr3_aa: CALRQGGTSGGGELFF

v_call: TRBV28
j_call: TRBJ1-2
clone_size: .
d_call: .
cdr3_nt: TGTGCCAGCAGTGCGCGCCGGGACACTTCCTATGGCTACACCTTC
cdr3_aa: CASSARRDTSYGYTF

v_call: TRBV5-1
j_call: TRBJ2-1
clone_size: .
d_call: .
cdr3_nt: TGCGCCAGCAGTCAGGGGACCCCCTACAATGAGCAGTTCTTC
cdr3_aa: CASSQGTPYNEQFF

v_call: TRBV27
j_call: TRBJ2-7
clone_size: .
d_call: TRBD1
cdr3_nt: TGTGCCAGCAGGGACAGGGTTGGTGAGCAGTACTTC
cdr3_aa: CASRDRVGEQYF

v_call: TRBV30
j_call: TRBJ1-2
clone_size: once
d_call: .
cdr3_nt: TGTGCCTGGAAACCCCCCGGGGGCGCTAACTATGGCTACACCTTC
cdr3_aa: CAWKPPGGANYGYTF

v_call: TRBV7-2
j_call: TRBJ2-3
clone_size: .
d_call: TRBD2
cdr3_nt: TGTGCCAGCAGCCGCGGACTAGCGGGAGTACTGGATACGCAGTATTTT
cdr3_aa: CASSRGLAGVLDTQYF

v_call: TRBV27
j_call: TRBJ1-5
clone_size: .
d_call: .
cdr3_nt: TGTGCCAGCAGTAGGCAGGTTAGGCAGCCCCAGCATTTT
cdr3_aa: CASSRQVRQPQHF

v_call: TRBV5-1
j_call: TRBJ2-7
clone_size: .
d_call: TRBD2
cdr3_nt: TGCGCCAGCAGCTTGGGACTAGCGAACGAGCAGTACTTC
cdr3_aa: CASSLGLANEQYF

v_call: TRBV5-8
j_call: TRBJ1-3
clone_size: .
d_call: TRBD1
cdr3_nt: TGTGCCAGCAGCCGGGACAGGGCTAGAAACACCATATATTTT
cdr3_aa: CASSRDRARNTIYF

v_call: TRBV5-1
j_call: TRBJ2-7
clone_size: .
d_call: TRBD1
cdr3_nt: TGCGCCAGCAGCCCCCCGGGACAGGGGTTCCACGAGCAGTACTTC
cdr3_aa: CASSPPGQGFHEQYF

v_call: TRBV4-2
j_call: TRBJ2-1
clone_size: once
d_call: .
cdr3_nt: TGTGCCAGCAGCCTGAGTCGGCTCACCTACAATGAGCAGTTCTTC
cdr3_aa: CASSLSRLTYNEQFF

v_call: TRBV4-1
j_call: TRBJ1-5
clone_size: .
d_call: .
cdr3_nt: TGCGCCAGCACCCCAAGCGGGGTAGAAGGTCAGCCCCAGCATTTT
cdr3_aa: CASTPSGVEGQPQHF

v_call: TRBV4-2
j_call: TRBJ2-1
clone_size: .
d_call: TRBD2
cdr3_nt: TGTGCCAGCAGCCACCTAAACCCGGGACTAGCGGGAGGGAAGTTGTACAATGAGCAGTTCTTC
cdr3_aa: CASSHLNPGLAGGKLYNEQFF